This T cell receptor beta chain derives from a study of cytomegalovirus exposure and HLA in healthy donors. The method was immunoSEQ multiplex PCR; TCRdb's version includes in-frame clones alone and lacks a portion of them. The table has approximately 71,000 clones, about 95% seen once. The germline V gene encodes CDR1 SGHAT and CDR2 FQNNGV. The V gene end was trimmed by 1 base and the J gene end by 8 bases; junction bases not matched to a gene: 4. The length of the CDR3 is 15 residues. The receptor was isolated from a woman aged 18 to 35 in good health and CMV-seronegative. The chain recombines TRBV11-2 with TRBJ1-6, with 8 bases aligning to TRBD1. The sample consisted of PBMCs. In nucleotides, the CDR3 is TGTGCCAGCAGCTTAGGCGGCAGGGGGCATTCACCCCTCCACTTT. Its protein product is CASSLGGRGHSPLHF.